The next 17 T cell receptor beta chains were all read from a single sample in a study of OX40 agonist ivuxolimab in advanced cancers. The assay was immunoSEQ multiplex PCR, and TCRdb's table has in-frame clones only and misses some. This sample carries tens of thousands of clones, approximately 86% of them seen once, and the ten largest clones take less than 4.5%. The sample here was CD4+ or CD8+ T cells sorted from blood, taken in a trial of the OX40 agonist ivuxolimab. All receptors come from an adult with an advanced solid tumor such as melanoma, head and neck, liver or kidney cancer.

The rearrangement joins TRBV11-1 to TRBJ2-2; D remains unclear. CDR3 length: 14 amino acids. The germline gives CDR1 SGHAT, CDR2 FQDESV (reference sequence). V lost 2 bases and J lost 5, with 9 bases in between. CDR3 DNA: TGTGCCAGCAGCTTAAACTGGAATACCGGGGAGCTGTTTTTT. Protein sequence: CASSLNWNTGELFF.

The V gene is TRBV23-1, the J gene TRBJ2-2; 9 bases map to TRBD2. TRBV23-1 qualifies as an ORF whose function is uncertain. J gave up 1 base and V 3 bases, and 3 bases lay outside the gene matches. This CDR3 spans 16 amino acids. The CDR3 nucleotides are TGCGCCAGCAGTCAGTCTAGCGGGGAGAACACCGGGGAGCTGTTTTTT. Translation: CASSQSSGENTGELFF.

The chain couples TRBV11-3 to TRBJ2-2, with D unclear. This CDR3 spans 17 amino acids. Germline V lookup: CDR1 SGHNT, CDR2 YENEEA. V was trimmed by 4 bases and J by 3 bases, leaving 18 bases between them. The CDR3 reads CASSSTTLGFDTGELFF. The CDR3 DNA is TGTGCCAGCAGCTCCACAACCCTTGGCTTCGACACCGGGGAGCTGTTTTTT.

The CDR3 coding sequence is TGTGCCATCAGTGATCCATTAAGCACAGATACGCAGTATTTT. It codes for CAISDPLSTDTQYF. The chain carries TRBV10-3 and TRBJ2-3, with D uncertain. This CDR3 has 14 amino acids. Germline loops: CDR1 ENHRY, CDR2 SYGVKD. V was clipped by 3 bases and J by 0 bases, with 7 bases between them.

V gene TRBV7-9 combines with J gene TRBJ2-1; D ambiguous. CDR1 and CDR2 from the germline V gene are SEHNR and FQNEAQ (reference sequence). V lost 1 base to trimming and J lost 0 bases, with 4 bases between them. The CDR3 is 14 residues long. CDR3 sequence reads: CASSLGFSYNEQFF. The CDR3 DNA is TGTGCCAGCAGCTTAGGGTTCTCCTACAATGAGCAGTTCTTC.

This chain links TRBV5-8 with TRBJ1-2; unclear D gene. The CDR3 has 13 amino acids. Germline CDR1 SGHTS, CDR2 YDEGEE. The ends were cut back, 0 bases at V and 9 bases at J, with 12 bases in the middle. The CDR3 loop reads CASSLEEGRSYTF. In DNA form, the CDR3 reads TGTGCCAGCAGCTTGGAGGAGGGTAGAAGCTACACCTTC.

The chain has TRBV27 and TRBJ1-1, with 9 bases aligning to TRBD1. V shed 6 bases, J shed 6 bases, and the junction held 8 bases outside the gene matches. Germline CDR1 is MNHEY and CDR2 is SMNVEV (reference sequence). The CDR3 has 14 amino acids. This CDR3 is CASSITGGIAEAFF. Written as DNA, the CDR3 is TGTGCCAGCAGCATTACAGGGGGCATCGCTGAAGCTTTCTTT.

This clone came up a few times. This sequence joins TRBV5-1 and TRBJ2-1; TRBD1 matches 7 bases. V lost 4 bases to trimming and J lost 8 bases; unmatched junction nucleotides: 12. CDR3 size: 15 residues. Looked up from germline, CDR1 is SGHRS and CDR2 is YFSETQ. CDR3 in amino acids: CASSRETGTADEQFF. CDR3 bases: TGCGCCAGCAGCAGAGAGACCGGGACAGCCGATGAGCAGTTCTTC.

The chain couples TRBV4-1 to TRBJ2-5; D is perhaps TRBD1 or TRBD2 (5 bases each). Trimming left V 5 bases short and J 4 bases short, with 14 bases between. Germline CDR1 MGHRA, CDR2 YSYEKL. The CDR3 loop spans 14 amino acids. This CDR3 reads CASSSDGGGETQYF. The CDR3 DNA is TGCGCCAGCAGCAGTGATGGGGGTGGAGAGACCCAGTACTTC.

The rearrangement uses TRBV5-8 and TRBJ1-2; 7 bases align to TRBD1. Germline CDR1 is SGHTS and CDR2 is YDEGEE. V lost 7 bases to trimming and J lost 3 bases; unmatched junction nucleotides: 9. This CDR3 is 14 amino acids long. The CDR3: CASVRRQGHYGYTF. The CDR3 nucleotides read TGTGCCAGCGTGCGGCGACAGGGCCACTATGGCTACACCTTC.

As DNA, the CDR3 is TGTGCCAGCAGCGCTACAGGGTCTGGGGCCAACGTCCTGACTTTC. Residues: CASSATGSGANVLTF. The rearrangement links TRBV9 to TRBJ2-6, with D perhaps matching TRBD1 (6 bases). Trimming cost V 3 bases and J 1 base, with 8 bases left between them. Germline CDR1 is SGDLS and CDR2 is YYNGEE. This CDR3 spans 15 amino acids.

The chain joins TRBV28 to TRBJ2-7, with 7 bases identical to TRBD2. CDR3 length: 15 residues. Germline CDR1 and CDR2: MDHEN and SYDVKM. Unmatched junction bases numbered 15, after V lost 10 bases and J lost 3 bases. CDR3 amino acids: CATSRGGSLNYEQYF. The CDR3 DNA is TGTGCCACGTCCAGAGGCGGGAGTCTAAACTACGAGCAGTACTTC.

The V and J genes are TRBV18 and TRBJ2-7; 7 nucleotides line up with TRBD2. Germline values: CDR1 KGHSH, CDR2 LQKENI. The CDR3 is 17 residues long. V lost 2 bases and J lost 5; bases outside the gene matches: 15. The CDR3 loop is CASSPELLGGRGDEQYF. CDR3 nucleotide sequence: TGTGCCAGCTCACCAGAGTTATTAGGCGGGAGAGGCGACGAGCAGTACTTC.

V is TRBV28 and J is TRBJ2-7; TRBD2 matches 12 bases. Trimming removed 6 bases from V and 6 bases from J; junction bases left unmatched: 12. The CDR3 contains 16 residues. CDR1 is MDHEN, CDR2 SYDVKM, per germline. DNA for the CDR3: TGTGCCAGCAGCTATATACTAGCGGGAGGCGTGTTCGAGCAGTACTTC. Its translation is CASSYILAGGVFEQYF. The full variable domain, with the rest looked up from reference TRBV28 and TRBJ2-7, is DVKVTQSSRYLVKRTGEKVFLECVQDMDHENMFWYRQDPGLGLRLIYFSYDVKMKEKGDIPEGYSVSREKKERFSLILESASTNQTSMYLCASSYILAGGVFEQYFGPGTRLTVT.

The rearrangement links TRBV11-2 to TRBJ2-7; no reliable D call. The CDR3 runs to 13 residues. In germline, CDR1 is SGHAT, CDR2 FQNNGV. Trimming removed 1 base from V and 2 bases from J, with 6 bases in between. CDR3: CASSLVPTYEQYF. For the CDR3, the DNA is TGTGCCAGCAGCTTAGTGCCCACCTACGAGCAGTACTTC.

The chain joins TRBV4-1 to TRBJ2-7; no firm D call. CDR3 length: 15 residues. Deletions cut 3 bases from V and 3 bases from J, with 15 bases between. Germline assignment: CDR1 MGHRA and CDR2 YSYEKL. The CDR3 nucleotides read TGCGCCAGCAGCCAGTTAGACACGAACAGCTACGAGCAGTACTTC. As protein: CASSQLDTNSYEQYF.

This CDR3 reads CASSLGAPAAGNTIYF. As DNA, the CDR3 is TGTGCCAGCAGCTTAGGAGCCCCAGCGGCCGGAAACACCATATATTTT. The V and J genes are TRBV7-9 and TRBJ1-3; D remains ambiguous. In germline, CDR1 is SEHNR, CDR2 FQNEAQ (reference sequence). Trimming cost V 1 base and J 4 bases, with 14 bases left between them. The CDR3 contains 16 residues.